The 18 T cell receptor beta chains reported below all come from one sample, sequenced in a study of OX40 agonist ivuxolimab in advanced cancers. Libraries were made using the immunoSEQ multiplex PCR assay. TCRdb carries this immuneACCESS record with in-frame sequences only. Its versions omit some clonotypes, under half of them owing to an unresolved V gene in the studies checked, with the rest unexplained. Across this sample there are tens of thousands of clones, with approximately 80% seen only once. The ten largest clones represent roughly 0.69% of the sample. The material was CD4+ or CD8+ T cells sorted from blood, obtained in a trial of the OX40 agonist ivuxolimab. The receptors derive from an adult with an advanced solid tumor such as melanoma, head and neck, liver or kidney cancer.

The J gene is TRBJ2-7, the V gene TRBV7-9, with D maybe TRBD2 (7 bases). V gave up 5 bases and J gave up 6 bases, with 20 bases separating them. This CDR3 spans 15 amino acids. Germline-derived CDR1 and CDR2 are SEHNR and FQNEAQ (reference sequence). DNA of the CDR3: TGTGCCAGCAGCGTCCGAGGGGGAGGGTCCGGCGAGCAGTACTTC. This sequence encodes CASSVRGGGSGEQYF.

This chain links TRBV6-5 with TRBJ1-1, with 8 bases identical to TRBD1. CDR3 length: 13 amino acids. Germline V gene data show CDR1 as MNHEY and CDR2 as SVGAGI. V lost 7 bases to trimming and J lost 4 bases; unmatched junction nucleotides: 5. This chain's CDR3 is CASNRGVGTEAFF. CDR3 in DNA: TGTGCCAGCAACAGGGGGGTGGGCACTGAAGCTTTCTTT.

This clone showed up just once. The rearrangement links TRBV11-3 to TRBJ2-3; D remains unclear. The CDR3 is 12 amino acids. With 2 bases removed from V and 6 bases from J, the gap between germline ends came to 6 bases. Germline assignment: CDR1 SGHNT and CDR2 YENEEA. CDR3 in amino acids: CASSLTGDTQYF. The CDR3, as DNA: TGTGCCAGCAGCTTAACCGGGGATACGCAGTATTTT.

Points on this clone: Sequence at one end of the junction differs from germline and may be a read error. This rearrangement joins TRBV10-3 to TRBJ1-2; D is possibly TRBD1 (5 bases). The CDR3 contains 12 residues. The germline V gene has CDR1 ENHRY and CDR2 SYGVKD. CDR3 in DNA: TGTGCCATCAGCTATTCAGGGACCTTCAGTCTCTTC. It yields the protein CAISYSGTFSLF.

The CDR3 is CASSRLDRYEQYF. In DNA form, the CDR3 reads TGTGCCAGCAGTCGTCTCGACAGGTACGAGCAGTACTTC. The chain is built from TRBV6-5 and TRBJ2-7; TRBD1 is a possible D gene (6 bases). CDR3 length equals 13 residues. CDR1 and CDR2 (germline): MNHEY, SVGAGI. Trimming cost V 5 bases and J 4 bases, with 12 bases left between them.

The chain links TRBV7-3 to TRBJ2-5; 7 bases match TRBD2. V shed 2 bases, J shed 0 bases, and the junction held 3 bases outside the gene matches. CDR3 size: 15 residues. Germline CDR1 SGHTA, CDR2 FQGTGA. The CDR3 region is CASSLGGVDQETQYF. The CDR3 nucleotides read TGTGCCAGCAGCTTAGGGGGGGTAGACCAAGAGACCCAGTACTTC.

This rearrangement joins TRBV2 to TRBJ1-2; TRBD1 might be the D (6 bases). This CDR3 region has 14 residues. The germline gives CDR1 SNHLY, CDR2 FYNNEI. The V end was cut by 7 bases, the J end by 5 bases, with 17 bases between. Written as DNA, the CDR3 is TGTGCCAGCATCAGAGGGGGAACGGTTTATGGCTACACCTTC. This encodes CASIRGGTVYGYTF.

The rearrangement uses TRBV12-1 and TRBJ2-1; TRBD1 is the table's D call and was not checked against the DNA. TRBV12-1 is assigned pseudogene status. The CDR3 loop spans 17 amino acids. For the CDR3, the DNA is TGTGCCAGCAGCTTTGCTCTGAGGGGACAGGGTCTCGATGAGCAGTTCTTC. Its protein is CASSFALRGQGLDEQFF.

This clone was seen once. V usage is TRBV10-1 and J usage is TRBJ1-2, with D possibly TRBD1 on 6 matching bases. The germline V gene encodes CDR1 WNHNN and CDR2 SYGVQD (reference sequence). The CDR3 covers 12 residues. The V and J ends lost 3 bases and 7 bases respectively, with 9 bases between them. CDR3 coding DNA: TGCGCCAGCAGTGAACAGGGTTCTGGCTACACCTTC. Translating gives CASSEQGSGYTF.

By its share, this clone is medium-sized. The gene calls are TRBV4-1 and TRBJ2-4, with D unclear. Germline-derived CDR1 and CDR2 are MGHRA and YSYEKL. Trimming left V 1 base short and J 6 bases short, with 13 bases between. The CDR3 sequence is 15 residues long. CDR3 in DNA: TGCGCCAGCAGCCAAGTTGGGCAGAGATCAAACATTCAGTACTTC. It encodes CASSQVGQRSNIQYF.

The CDR3, as DNA: TGTGCCAGTAGTATAATAAGGACAGGGAACAATCAGCCCCAGCATTTT. Amino acid sequence: CASSIIRTGNNQPQHF. The chain links TRBV19 to TRBJ1-5, with 8 bases matching TRBD1. V trimming: 2 bases; J trimming: 3 bases; junction bases outside the gene matches: 6. Per germline, CDR1 LNHDA and CDR2 SQIVND (reference sequence). The CDR3 sequence is 16 residues long.

The rearrangement links TRBV29-1 to TRBJ2-5; 10 bases map to TRBD1. Looked up from germline, CDR1 is SQVTM and CDR2 is ANQGSEA. Trimming removed 5 bases from V and 3 bases from J; junction bases left unmatched: 9. This CDR3 has 15 residues. The CDR3 DNA sequence: TGCAGCGTTACCCCCGACAGGGGGCGGAAAGAGACCCAGTACTTC. Its protein is CSVTPDRGRKETQYF.

V gene TRBV25-1 combines with J gene TRBJ1-6, with TRBD1 matching 9 bases. The CDR3 runs 16 residues. The J segment lost 3 bases and the V segment lost 5 bases, leaving 5 bases of the junction unmatched. CDR1 and CDR2 from the germline V gene are MGHDK and SYGVNS. CDR3 protein: CASSPRGQGYNSPLHF. Here the CDR3 DNA reads TGTGCCAGCAGTCCTAGGGGACAGGGCTATAATTCACCCCTCCACTTT.

The CDR3 reads CASNLFGGTGDNYGYTF. Here the CDR3 DNA reads TGTGCCAGCAATCTATTCGGTGGGACAGGGGATAACTATGGCTACACCTTC. The V call is TRBV2, the J call TRBJ1-2; TRBD1 aligns across 10 bases. This CDR3 region has 17 residues. The germline V gene has CDR1 SNHLY and CDR2 FYNNEI. The V segment lost 7 bases and the J segment 1 base; nucleotides outside the gene matches: 12.

The V gene is TRBV18, the J gene TRBJ2-5; TRBD2 matches 7 bases. The CDR3 spans 15 residues. After removal of 3 bases from V and 2 bases from J, the junction contained 6 bases not matched to a gene. Per germline, CDR1 KGHSH and CDR2 LQKENI. Here the CDR3 DNA reads TGTGCCAGCTCACCTCAGCGGCGGGGGCAAGAGACCCAGTACTTC. It encodes CASSPQRRGQETQYF.

In this sample, this clone turned up once. This rearrangement joins TRBV11-2 to TRBJ1-1; D remains ambiguous. This CDR3 has 15 amino acids. Germline CDR1 SGHAT, CDR2 FQNNGV. V shed 3 bases and J shed 0 bases, with 11 bases lying between them. The CDR3: CASSFSIGLNTEAFF. CDR3 sequence (DNA): TGTGCCAGCAGCTTTTCAATCGGCCTGAACACTGAAGCTTTCTTT.

The chain is built from TRBV11-3 and TRBJ2-1, with 15 bases identical to TRBD2. CDR1 and CDR2 (germline): SGHNT, YENEEA. J gave up 10 bases and V 6 bases, and 10 bases lay outside the gene matches. The CDR3 is 16 residues long. DNA for the CDR3: TGTGCCAGCAGTCCGTTCGGACTAGCGGGGGGGTACGAGCAGTTCTTC. It translates to CASSPFGLAGGYEQFF.

The CDR3 is CASRRPTSREQFF. The CDR3 coding sequence is TGTGCCAGCAGGCGACCCACTAGTAGGGAGCAGTTCTTC. V is TRBV4-2 and J is TRBJ2-1, with a weak D call TRBD2 (5 bases). CDR3 length equals 13 residues. V lost 6 bases to trimming and J lost 10 bases, with 16 bases between them. Germline V gene lookup returns CDR1 LGHNA and CDR2 YNFKEQ.